This is a list of T cell receptor beta chains from one sample in a study of blood T cells in healthy people across ages. TCRdb re-derived calls from the 5' RACE reads in MiXCR, one entry per CDR3 protein. In the table there are approximately 730,000 distinct CDR3 sequences, 40% to 65% of which are singletons. Sequences were obtained from blood. The origin of the receptors is a man older than 75 in good health. The CDR3 runs from the conserved cysteine through the conserved F or W. D genes are given only for firm matches. Expanded clones are given a class, and other clones once, few, many or no size at all.

V	D	J	size	DNA	CDR3
TRBV10-3	TRBD1	TRBJ2-3	NA	TGTGCCATCAGTTATAAGACAGGGTCAATAGGTTTCACAGATACGCAGTATTTT	CAISYKTGSIGFTDTQYF
TRBV20-1	TRBD2	TRBJ2-2	NA	TGCAGTGCTGCCCGGCCCTCTCTAGCGGCGAACACCGGGGAGCTGTTTTTT	CSAARPSLAANTGELFF
TRBV20-1	TRBD2	TRBJ2-3	NA	TGCAGTGCTAGTGTATTGAGCGGGAGTTCAGATACGCAGTATTTT	CSASVLSGSSDTQYF
TRBV27	TRBD1	TRBJ2-7	many	TGTGCCAGCAGTTTCGAATCAGGGGGCGCGAAATACGAGCAGTACTTC	CASSFESGGAKYEQYF
TRBV6-6	NA	TRBJ2-1	NA	TGTGCCAGCAGTTTCCAGCGGCAGGGGAATGAGCAGTTCTTC	CASSFQRQGNEQFF
TRBV7-2	NA	TRBJ2-5	NA	TGTGCCAGCCAAGGCTTTCTGGAGCAGTACTTC	CASQGFLEQYF
TRBV7-8	TRBD1	TRBJ1-1	NA	TGTGCCAGCAGCAACCGGGACAGGGTCAACACTGAAGCTTTCTTT	CASSNRDRVNTEAFF
TRBV18	NA	TRBJ2-1	NA	TGTGCCAGCTCACAACACGTAGTTGACAATGAGCAGTTCTTC	CASSQHVVDNEQFF
TRBV27	TRBD2	TRBJ2-1	NA	TGTGCCAGCAGTTCCGTACTAGCGGCCTACAATGAGCAGTTCTTC	CASSSVLAAYNEQFF
TRBV15	NA	TRBJ1-4	NA	TGTGCCACCAGCAGAGTCTCGGATGAAAAACTGTTTTTT	CATSRVSDEKLFF
TRBV7-9	NA	TRBJ2-7	once	TGTGCCTGCAGCTTATTTACACGGGACGGGCCGGACGAGCAGTACTTC	CACSLFTRDGPDEQYF
TRBV11-2	NA	TRBJ1-2	few	TGTGCCAGCACTGGGGCCTATGGCTACACCTTC	CASTGAYGYTF
TRBV21-1	NA	TRBJ2-5	NA	TGTGCCAGCACCATCCAGGGGACTAAGACTCAAGAGACCCAGTACTTC	CASTIQGTKTQETQYF
TRBV6-6	TRBD2	TRBJ2-3	NA	TGTGCCAGCAGCACTCACTTAGCGGGGAGGCACAGATGCGCGTATTTT	CASSTHLAGRHRCAYF
TRBV4-2	TRBD2	TRBJ2-3	NA	TGTGCCAGCAGCCAAGTGGGGGGGAGCATGGGAACAGATACGCAGTATTTT	CASSQVGGSMGTDTQYF
TRBV15	TRBD2	TRBJ2-1	many	TGTGCCACCAGCAGAGATAGGCGGAGCTGGGGACTAGCGGGGAATGAGCAGTTCTTC	CATSRDRRSWGLAGNEQFF
TRBV5-1	NA	TRBJ2-2	NA	TGCGCCAGCAGCGCCGGACCCGGGACGCAAAAAACCGGGGAGCTGTTTTTT	CASSAGPGTQKTGELFF
TRBV20-1	NA	TRBJ2-5	few	TGCAGTGCGAAAAGACTAGGGACCCCAGAGACCCAGTACTTC	CSAKRLGTPETQYF
TRBV6-2/TRBV6-3	NA	TRBJ2-1	NA	TGTGCCAGCAGTTACTCGGGGTGGGGTGAGCAGTTCTTC	CASSYSGWGEQFF
TRBV7-2	TRBD2	TRBJ2-7	NA	TGTGCCAGCAGCTTAGGTATTAGCGGGTACTACGAGCAGTACTTC	CASSLGISGYYEQYF
TRBV9	NA	TRBJ2-1	NA	TGTGCCAGCAGCGTAGGGGGGAAATCCTACAATGAGCAGTTCTTC	CASSVGGKSYNEQFF
TRBV9	TRBD1	TRBJ2-1	NA	TGTGCCAGCAGCGTAGAAGGACAGGGGCCCCGTGGCTCCTACAATGAGCAGTTCTTC	CASSVEGQGPRGSYNEQFF
TRBV5-6	NA	TRBJ1-2	NA	TGTGCCAGCAGCTTGTCGACCGGCGCGTGGGCTTTTAACTATGGCTACACCTTC	CASSLSTGAWAFNYGYTF
TRBV2	TRBD2	TRBJ2-2	NA	TGTGCCAGCAGTGTAGTAGCGGGAGTCGGGGAGCTGTTTTTT	CASSVVAGVGELFF
TRBV2	NA	TRBJ2-7	NA	TGTGCCAGCAGCGGCCAGCCGCCCACTTACGAGCAGTACTTC	CASSGQPPTYEQYF
TRBV15	TRBD2	TRBJ2-1	NA	TGTGCCACCAGCAGAGAAAGCGGGAGATTTAATGAGCAGTTCTTC	CATSRESGRFNEQFF
TRBV3-1	TRBD1	TRBJ1-1	NA	TGTGCCAGCAGCCATCTGCGGACAGGAGGTAACGTAGCTTTCTTT	CASSHLRTGGNVAFF
TRBV4-2	TRBD1	TRBJ2-1	NA	TGTACCAGCAGCCAAGAGGGGGCCGGGGCGGTATACAATGAGCAGTTCTTC	CTSSQEGAGAVYNEQFF
TRBV5-1	TRBD1	TRBJ2-5	few	TGCGCCAGCAGCCCCGGGACAGGGAAAGGCACCCAGTACTTC	CASSPGTGKGTQYF
TRBV12-3/TRBV12-4	NA	TRBJ2-7	NA	TGTGCCAGCGCAGGAGACTTTCCGAGCTCCTACGAGCAGTACTTC	CASAGDFPSSYEQYF
TRBV20-1	NA	TRBJ2-5	NA	TGCAGTGCTAGATACCGGGACTGGCATCCCCCGTACTTC	CSARYRDWHPPYF
TRBV5-1	TRBD1	TRBJ2-7	few	TGCGCCAGCAGCTTGTGGACCGGGACAGAGGCCTACGAGCAGTACTTC	CASSLWTGTEAYEQYF
TRBV21-1	NA	TRBJ2-7	NA	TGTGCCAGCACCGCGCCTGAGTCTTACTACGAGCAGTACTTC	CASTAPESYYEQYF